The source of this T cell receptor (beta chain) is a study of T cell repertoires in cytomegalovirus infection. Study-level results: Summed frequency of shared TCR beta families picked out CMV carriers who also had the relevant HLA.

TCRdb processed the reads anew with MiXCR; each CDR3 protein has one entry. Of approximately 180,000 distinct CDR3 sequences detected, roughly a fifth appear once; the ten largest clones hold around 3.1%. This clonotype has just a few counts. The antigen is not known. The V gene lost 2 bases and the J gene lost 2 bases, with 0 bases spanning the gap. This CDR3 is 11 amino acids long. Per the germline V gene, CDR1 is SNHLY and CDR2 is FYNNEI. What was sequenced was PBMCs. The V gene is TRBV2, the J gene TRBJ2-5; no clear D. This sequence originates from a human donor in good health (CMV status not recorded). Some clones in this sample may be carry-over from other donors' samples. The CDR3 nucleotides are TGTGCCAGCAGTGAACAAGAGACCCAGTACTTC. As protein: CASSEQETQYF.